These 27 T cell receptor beta chains were sequenced from one sample in a study of identical twins. TCRdb ran MiXCR on the 5' RACE reads and lists one entry per CDR3 protein. The sample yields about 1.7 million distinct CDR3 sequences, about 30% seen once. Sequenced material: cord blood. The receptors here all came from a newborn girl in good health.

This clonotype was seen more than once but under ten times. The genes are TRBV20-1 and TRBJ2-1; weak D call: TRBD2 (6 bases). The V and J ends lost 3 bases and 6 bases respectively, with 12 bases between them. CDR3 size: 13 residues. In germline, CDR1 is DFQATT, CDR2 SNEGSKA (reference sequence). CDR3 sequence: CSARDRGSNEQFF. DNA of the CDR3: TGCAGTGCTAGGGACCGGGGGAGCAATGAGCAGTTCTTC.

This rearrangement joins TRBV5-1 to TRBJ1-1; D might be TRBD1 (5 bases). Germline CDR1 and CDR2: SGHRS and YFSETQ. The CDR3 length is 15 residues. The germline V and J ends were trimmed by 4 bases and 1 base, with 14 bases remaining between them. The CDR3 DNA reads TGCGCCAGCAGCCCACCTCGGGACGGGAACACTGAAGCTTTCTTT. It is translated as CASSPPRDGNTEAFF.

This chain links TRBV3-1 with TRBJ2-1; no reliable D call. The V and J ends lost 4 bases and 4 bases respectively, with 17 bases between them. The CDR3 has 16 amino acids. CDR1 and CDR2 from the germline V gene are LGHDT and YNNKEL (reference sequence). Here the CDR3 DNA reads TGTGCCAGCAGCCGAGAACGAGCAGCCCCTTACAATGAGCAGTTCTTC. It codes for CASSRERAAPYNEQFF.

Of note for this clonotype: A read error may produce the germline difference seen at one junction end. This chain connects TRBV27 to TRBJ2-4; D gene ambiguous. CDR3 length equals 14 residues. Germline V gene data show CDR1 as MNHEY and CDR2 as SMNVEV (reference sequence). CDR3: CASALYSAKNTQYF. DNA for the CDR3: TGTGCCAGCGCCCTCTACAGTGCCAAAAACACTCAGTACTTC.

This clonotype came up a few times. The J gene is TRBJ2-1, the V gene TRBV6-6; 9 bases are shared with TRBD2. Germline values: CDR1 MNHNY, CDR2 SVGAGI (reference sequence). The CDR3 is 17 amino acids. The junction had 8 bases not matched to a gene; V was cut back by 5 bases and J by 0 bases. In DNA form, the CDR3 reads TGTGCCAGCAGTCCTAGCGGGAAGCCGTGCTCCTACAATGAGCAGTTCTTC. It is translated as CASSPSGKPCSYNEQFF.

This clonotype was detected many times. V usage is TRBV12-3 or TRBV12-4 and J usage is TRBJ1-2; the D gene is possibly TRBD1 (6 bases). This CDR3 is 16 amino acids long. Trimming stripped 3 bases from V and 4 bases from J, with 18 bases between. Here the CDR3 reads CASSFGFSQGSYGYTF. CDR3 DNA: TGTGCCAGCAGTTTCGGTTTTTCCCAGGGGAGCTATGGCTACACCTTC.

In its sample, this clonotype was seen a few times. The V and J genes are TRBV21-1 and TRBJ1-6; TRBD1 is taken as the D call from the table, unchecked against the DNA. TRBV21-1 is listed as a pseudogene. CDR3 length equals 18 residues. The CDR3 reads CASSKEGTGTGYNSPLHF. In DNA form, the CDR3 reads TGTGCCAGCAGCAAAGAGGGCACCGGGACAGGTTATAATTCACCCCTCCACTTT.

This clonotype was seen only once. The rearrangement links TRBV29-1 to TRBJ1-2, with D unclear. This CDR3 contains 13 residues. CDR1 is SQVTM, CDR2 ANQGSEA, per germline. V was pared by 4 bases and J by 7 bases, with 16 bases between. In nucleotides, the CDR3 is TGCAGCGTTGGTCTAGGGAGTGTGAGTGGCTACACCTTC. Translation: CSVGLGSVSGYTF.

In its sample, this clonotype was seen a few times. The V and J genes are TRBV4-2 and TRBJ2-1; 7 nucleotides align to TRBD2. The V segment lost 3 bases and the J segment 8 bases; nucleotides outside the gene matches: 7. The CDR3 length is 14 residues. Germline CDR1 reads LGHNA; CDR2 reads YNFKEQ. This CDR3 is CASSHTEREDEQFF. CDR3 nucleotide sequence: TGTGCCAGCAGCCATACCGAGCGGGAAGATGAGCAGTTCTTC.

The chain's CDR3 is CASSFPGSQYF. In nucleotides, the CDR3 is TGTGCCAGCAGCTTTCCCGGGTCCCAGTACTTC. This rearrangement joins TRBV7-9 to TRBJ2-4; unclear D gene. Trimming removed 3 bases from V and 13 bases from J, with 10 bases in between. The V gene's germline CDR1 is SEHNR and CDR2 FQNEAQ (reference sequence). The CDR3 extends over 11 amino acids.

V and J are TRBV29-1 and TRBJ2-1, with 9 bases matching TRBD2. V gave up 3 bases and J gave up 3 bases; unmatched junction bases: 6. Per the germline V gene, CDR1 is SQVTM and CDR2 is ANQGSEA. The CDR3 sequence is 15 residues long. The CDR3 nucleotides read TGCAGCGTTGATCGGCTAGCGGGAAACTACAATGAGCAGTTCTTC. Translating it yields CSVDRLAGNYNEQFF.

Only a few counts were recorded for this clonotype. The rearrangement links TRBV10-3 to TRBJ2-4; 8 bases line up with TRBD2. The end of the DNA is better explained by TRBJ2-7, so the J call may be wrong. The CDR3 has 15 residues. Per the germline V gene, CDR1 is ENHRY and CDR2 is SYGVKD. Here the CDR3 reads CAISEGGTRSIEQYF. CDR3 bases: TGTGCCATCAGTGAAGGGGGGACTAGGTCCATCGAGCAGTACTTC.

This rearrangement joins TRBV12-3 or TRBV12-4 to TRBJ2-7, with 8 bases identical to TRBD2. Losses at the gene ends were 3 bases for V and 2 bases for J; bases not matched to a gene: 6. This CDR3 contains 15 residues. The CDR3 region has the DNA TGTGCCAGCAGTTTCCGGGAGGGAGTCCCCTACGAGCAGTACTTC. Protein sequence: CASSFREGVPYEQYF.

This clonotype was picked up a small number of times. This chain uses TRBV6-1 with TRBJ1-2; 8 positions match TRBD1. V lost 7 bases and J lost 1; bases outside the gene matches: 5. CDR1 and CDR2 from the germline V gene are MNHNS and SASEGT. The CDR3 extends over 14 amino acids. Written as DNA, the CDR3 is TGTGCCAGCAATATAGGACAGGGTAACTATGGCTACACCTTC. It codes for CASNIGQGNYGYTF.

There are many counts of this clonotype. The chain carries TRBV12-3 or TRBV12-4 and TRBJ2-1, with D tentatively TRBD1 (5 bases). V was cut by 4 bases and J by 8 bases, with 12 bases left in between. The CDR3 has 13 residues. CDR3 in amino acids: CASSSGLGHEQFF. In DNA, the CDR3 is TGTGCCAGCAGTTCAGGGCTAGGGCATGAGCAGTTCTTC.

The V and J genes are TRBV25-1 and TRBJ2-7; 8 nucleotides agree with TRBD2. Trimming cost V 2 bases and J 0 bases; bases outside gene matches: 15. The V gene's germline CDR1 is MGHDK and CDR2 SYGVNS. The CDR3 contains 19 residues. The CDR3 loop reads CASSEPLGVASGSSYEQYF. The CDR3 nucleotides are TGTGCCAGCAGTGAACCCCTGGGAGTAGCAAGCGGGAGCTCCTACGAGCAGTACTTC.

The rearrangement uses TRBV6-5 and TRBJ2-1; 9 positions match TRBD1. The CDR3 loop spans 15 amino acids. The germline V gene encodes CDR1 MNHEY and CDR2 SVGAGI. The junction had 13 bases not matched to a gene; V was cut back by 4 bases and J by 12 bases. The CDR3 region is CASSSPGQGFLGQFF. The CDR3 bases are TGTGCCAGCAGTTCCCCGGGACAGGGTTTCCTGGGGCAGTTCTTC.

Notes on this clonotype: A much larger clone lies a single base off, so this may be a read error. The chain uses TRBV4-2 and TRBJ2-4; 7 bases match TRBD1. The CDR3 is 16 amino acids. Germline CDR1 and CDR2: LGHNA and YNFKEQ. Germline trimming cut 1 base from V and 5 bases from J; bases unmatched to any gene: 8. In DNA, the CDR3 is TGTGCCAGCAGCCAAGGAGGGGGCTCGACCGAAAACATTCAGTACTTC. Translated: CASSQGGGSTENIQYF.

The chain uses TRBV20-1 and TRBJ2-2; possibly TRBD2 for D (5 bases). V was cut by 4 bases and J by 0 bases, with 9 bases left in between. Germline values: CDR1 DFQATT, CDR2 SNEGSKA (reference sequence). The CDR3 length is 14 residues. DNA of the CDR3: TGCAGTGCTATCGCCGGGGCGAACACCGGGGAGCTGTTTTTT. It codes for CSAIAGANTGELFF.

This clonotype was recorded a few times. DNA for the CDR3: TGTGCCAGCAGCTTGGCATGGGGGACGAGGAACACTGAAGCTTTCTTT. Residues: CASSLAWGTRNTEAFF. The gene calls are TRBV5-6 and TRBJ1-1; maybe TRBD1 (5 bases). V lost 0 bases, J lost 1 base, and 13 bases lay in between. The V gene's germline CDR1 is SGHDT and CDR2 YYEEEE. There are 16 residues in the CDR3.

The V and J genes are TRBV9 and TRBJ2-7; D might be TRBD1 or TRBD2, each matching 5 bases. The length of the CDR3 is 15 residues. Germline loops: CDR1 SGDLS, CDR2 YYNGEE. Trimming removed 0 bases at V and 0 bases at J, with 10 bases between. As DNA, the CDR3 is TGTGCCAGCAGCGTAGGTAGGGACGTCTCCTACGAGCAGTACTTC. Protein: CASSVGRDVSYEQYF.

This clonotype was picked up a small number of times. J is TRBJ1-4 and V is TRBV25-1, with 7 bases fitting TRBD1. The germline CDR1 and CDR2 sequences are MGHDK and SYGVNS. V lost 7 bases, J lost 0 bases, and 5 bases stayed unmatched. The CDR3 has 15 residues. The CDR3 region has the DNA TGTGCCAGCAACCGACAGGGAGCAACTAATGAAAAACTGTTTTTT. This codes for CASNRQGATNEKLFF.

This clonotype has a handful of counts. This sequence joins TRBV7-2 and TRBJ1-2, with D tentatively TRBD1 (5 bases). Germline V gene sequence: CDR1 SGHTA, CDR2 FQGNSA. V lost 2 bases to trimming and J lost 0 bases, with 16 bases between them. The CDR3 sequence is 17 residues long. The CDR3 DNA sequence: TGTGCCAGCAGCTTAACCTTTCGACAGCCGACTAACTATGGCTACACCTTC. Translation gives CASSLTFRQPTNYGYTF. Supplemented by reference TRBV7-2 and TRBJ1-2, the full variable domain reads GAGVSQSPSNKVTEKGKDVELRCDPISGHTALYWYRQSLGQGLEFLIYFQGNSAPDKSGLPSDRFSAERTGGSVSTLTIQRTQQEDSAVYLCASSLTFRQPTNYGYTFGSGTRLTVV.

The rearrangement joins TRBV12-3 or TRBV12-4 to TRBJ2-7, with D unclear. Deletions cut 4 bases from V and 0 bases from J, with 16 bases between. This CDR3 comprises 16 residues. CDR3 coding DNA: TGTGCCAGCAGTTGGGTCGGCGGAACTGACTCCTACGAGCAGTACTTC. This translates into CASSWVGGTDSYEQYF.

The chain is built from TRBV29-1 and TRBJ1-6, with 7 bases aligning to TRBD1. CDR1 and CDR2 from the germline V gene are SQVTM and ANQGSEA. CDR3 size: 13 residues. V gave up 6 bases and J gave up 5 bases; unmatched junction bases: 4. In nucleotides, the CDR3 is TGCAGCGTCCGACAGGGTGATAATTCACCCCTCCACTTT. Translated, it gives CSVRQGDNSPLHF.

This clonotype was counted at least ten times. V gene TRBV3-1 combines with J gene TRBJ2-3, with no clear D. The germline V gene has CDR1 LGHDT and CDR2 YNNKEL (reference sequence). V was pared by 0 bases and J by 6 bases, with 4 bases between. This CDR3 is 12 amino acids long. CDR3 protein: CASSQDSDTQYF. CDR3 DNA: TGTGCCAGCAGCCAAGATTCGGATACGCAGTATTTT.

This clonotype appeared a few times. V and J are TRBV11-2 and TRBJ2-1, with 8 nucleotides matching TRBD2. V was clipped by 5 bases and J by 3 bases; unmatched bases: 6. The CDR3 has 15 amino acids. Germline CDR1 SGHAT, CDR2 FQNNGV. The CDR3 reads CASSPRTSRYNEQFF. The DNA of the CDR3 is TGTGCCAGCAGCCCTAGGACTAGCCGCTACAATGAGCAGTTCTTC.